Here is one TCR beta chain with its context. Its antigen is not known. V was trimmed by 6 bases and J by 2 bases, leaving 16 bases between them. The CDR3 totals 15 residues. TCRdb called the reads again in MiXCR, with one record for every CDR3 protein. This sample has 750,000 to 900,000 distinct CDR3 sequences, with 25% to 30% found just once. The source of the sample is a study of T cell repertoires in cytomegalovirus infection. Study-wide context: Indications of both CMV infection and matching HLA type were provided by public TCR beta signatures.

Material: cultured CD8+ T cells from PBMCs, obtained from culture after CMV antigen stimulation. The TCR was taken from a human donor in good health (CMV status not recorded). Some clones in this sample may be carry-over from other donors' samples. The J gene is TRBJ1-2, the V gene TRBV12-3 or TRBV12-4; D not resolved. The CDR3 sequence is CASRIKADYNYGYTF. The DNA for the CDR3 is TGTGCCAGCAGGATCAAGGCAGACTACAACTATGGCTACACCTTC.